Following are 21 T cell receptor beta chains from one sample sequenced in a study of T-cell reconstitution after alpha-beta-depleted transplantation in children. Unique molecular identifiers tagged the TCRbeta library. Each CDR3 protein is one row after TCRdb ran MiXCR on the PCR reads. The table lists roughly 670,000 distinct CDR3 sequences, over 10% of them singletons. Sequencing was performed on PBMCs, taken before TCRalphabeta/CD19-depleted stem cell transplant. All receptors come from a girl aged 2 to 9 with congenital amegakaryocytic thrombocytopenia, due to receive a stem cell transplant.

This clonotype has ten or more counts. The chain combines TRBV10-3 with TRBJ2-1; 9 bases map to TRBD2. Per germline, CDR1 ENHRY and CDR2 SYGVKD. Losses at the gene ends were 6 bases for V and 7 bases for J; bases not matched to a gene: 7. The CDR3 totals 14 residues. CDR3 in DNA: TGTGCCATCAGCCAGCGGGAGGCGTCGAATGAGCAGTTCTTC. Protein sequence: CAISQREASNEQFF.

This clonotype has just a few counts. CDR3 nucleotides: TGTGCCAGCACAAGTGGAGGGAGAGATACGCAGTATTTT. It codes for CASTSGGRDTQYF. The chain is built from TRBV2 and TRBJ2-3; a possible D gene is TRBD2 (6 bases). The CDR3 is made up of 13 amino acids. V gave up 7 bases and J gave up 5 bases, with 13 bases separating them. In germline, CDR1 is SNHLY, CDR2 FYNNEI.

There are many counts of this clonotype. The rearrangement uses TRBV7-2 and TRBJ2-3, with 9 bases lining up with TRBD2. The germline gives CDR1 SGHTA, CDR2 FQGNSA. This CDR3 spans 15 amino acids. With 4 bases clipped from V and 2 bases from J, the junction kept 4 bases outside the gene matches. The CDR3 nucleotides are TGTGCCAGCAGCTCTGGCGGGAGGGCCACAGATACGCAGTATTTT. It encodes CASSSGGRATDTQYF.

This clonotype showed up many times. The chain has TRBV5-1 and TRBJ1-1; TRBD1 aligns across 7 bases. Germline lookup yields CDR1 SGHRS and CDR2 YFSETQ. V lost 4 bases to trimming and J lost 12 bases; unmatched junction nucleotides: 12. The CDR3 has 13 amino acids. The DNA of the CDR3 is TGCGCCAGCAGCGGCCTTCGACAGGGTGTAACTTTCTTT. As protein: CASSGLRQGVTFF.

V and J are TRBV12-3 or TRBV12-4 and TRBJ2-1, with 7 nucleotides matching TRBD2. V was pared by 6 bases and J by 4 bases, with 15 bases of the junction left unmatched. The CDR3 covers 17 residues. DNA of the CDR3: TGTGCCAGCAGCCAAGTCGGCCCGGGAGGAATATACAATGAGCAGTTCTTC. Translated, it gives CASSQVGPGGIYNEQFF.

This chain links TRBV20-1 with TRBJ2-1, with 10 bases identical to TRBD2. Trimming removed 3 bases from V and 5 bases from J; junction bases left unmatched: 4. Germline V gene lookup returns CDR1 DFQATT and CDR2 SNEGSKA (reference sequence). The CDR3 totals 14 residues. The CDR3 sequence: CSASLAGAHNEQFF. In nucleotides, the CDR3 is TGCAGTGCTAGTCTAGCGGGAGCCCACAATGAGCAGTTCTTC.

The sample holds a few counts of this clonotype. The chain employs TRBV28 and TRBJ1-2; D unclear. The length of the CDR3 is 13 residues. The V gene's germline CDR1 is MDHEN and CDR2 SYDVKM. V lost 8 bases and J lost 0, with 10 bases in between. As DNA, the CDR3 is TGTGCCAGCCAAGGGTCCTCTAACTATGGCTACACCTTC. It translates to CASQGSSNYGYTF.

This clonotype turned up a few times. This rearrangement joins TRBV30 to TRBJ2-7; D assignment may be TRBD1 or TRBD2 (5 bases each). Germline V gene lookup returns CDR1 GTSNPN and CDR2 SVGIG (reference sequence). The length of the CDR3 is 16 residues. V lost 5 bases to trimming and J lost 5 bases, with 25 bases between them. The DNA of the CDR3 is TGTGCCTGGCGGCCAACAAGCAGGGAGCTGGTAAACGAGCAGTACTTC. Its translation is CAWRPTSRELVNEQYF.

This clonotype was observed at least ten times. The gene calls are TRBV5-1 and TRBJ1-1; D is unclear. V was trimmed by 0 bases and J by 0 bases, leaving 6 bases between them. Germline CDR1 is SGHRS and CDR2 is YFSETQ. This CDR3 is built from 14 residues. The CDR3 DNA reads TGCGCCAGCAGCTTGGGCCCCATGAACACTGAAGCTTTCTTT. Translated: CASSLGPMNTEAFF.

This clonotype was observed at least ten times. V gene TRBV7-2 combines with J gene TRBJ2-1; possible D gene TRBD1, 5 bases. V lost 6 bases and J 7 bases, leaving 10 bases between the germline ends. Germline CDR1 is SGHTA and CDR2 is FQGNSA. The CDR3 covers 12 residues. DNA for the CDR3: TGTGCCAGCAGTGAGGCAGGGAATGAGCAGTTCTTC. Translated: CASSEAGNEQFF.

This clonotype was seen at least ten times. The J gene is TRBJ1-5, the V gene TRBV12-3 or TRBV12-4; 10 nucleotides match TRBD1. The J segment lost 6 bases and the V segment lost 7 bases, leaving 6 bases of the junction unmatched. The CDR3 covers 14 residues. The CDR3 sequence is CASIPGTGVQPQHF. DNA of the CDR3: TGTGCCAGCATCCCCGGGACAGGGGTTCAGCCCCAGCATTTT.

The V call is TRBV29-1, the J call TRBJ1-2; unclear D gene. Germline CDR1 reads SQVTM; CDR2 reads ANQGSEA. V shed 5 bases and J shed 4 bases, with 11 bases lying between them. CDR3 length equals 12 residues. Here the CDR3 reads CSVTTLGYGYTF. CDR3 in DNA: TGCAGCGTTACGACACTTGGCTATGGCTACACCTTC.

This clonotype appeared a few times. V is TRBV7-3 and J is TRBJ2-1, with TRBD2 matching 7 bases. This CDR3 has 16 amino acids. V shed 2 bases, J shed 2 bases, and the junction held 6 bases outside the gene matches. The V gene's germline CDR1 is SGHTA and CDR2 FQGTGA. DNA of the CDR3: TGTGCCAGCAGCTTAGGTCTAGCGGAGGCCTACAATGAGCAGTTCTTC. This codes for CASSLGLAEAYNEQFF.

This clonotype has only a few counts. The V call is TRBV7-9, the J call TRBJ2-1, with TRBD2 identical over 8 bases. CDR3 length equals 15 residues. The germline gives CDR1 SEHNR, CDR2 FQNEAQ (reference sequence). V lost 3 bases and J lost 6; bases outside the gene matches: 7. CDR3 protein: CASSFSGSGINEQFF. CDR3 DNA sequence: TGTGCCAGCAGCTTTTCTGGTAGCGGGATCAATGAGCAGTTCTTC.

The chain uses TRBV28 and TRBJ2-7; no clear D gene. Germline V CDR1 and CDR2: MDHEN, SYDVKM. Trimming removed 5 bases from V and 2 bases from J, with 16 bases in between. This CDR3 comprises 15 residues. Written as DNA, the CDR3 is TGTGCCAGCAGTGAGGCCCCCGCGGATCCCTACGAGCAGTACTTC. It specifies CASSEAPADPYEQYF.

In its sample, this clonotype was seen a few times. This chain joins TRBV20-1 and TRBJ2-1, with TRBD2 matching 8 bases. The V gene end was trimmed by 2 bases and the J gene end by 10 bases; junction bases not matched to a gene: 16. Germline V gives CDR1 DFQATT, CDR2 SNEGSKA (reference sequence). The CDR3 is 16 amino acids. The CDR3 region is CSARTNGVSGGEEQFF. CDR3 bases: TGCAGTGCTAGAACGAACGGGGTATCGGGAGGGGAGGAGCAGTTCTTC.

The sample holds many counts of this clonotype. This chain uses TRBV5-6 with TRBJ2-1, with D unclear. This CDR3 contains 11 residues. The V and J ends lost 2 bases and 8 bases respectively, with 5 bases between them. The germline CDR1 and CDR2 sequences are SGHDT and YYEEEE. CDR3: CASSFEDEQFF. CDR3 DNA sequence: TGTGCCAGCAGCTTCGAGGATGAGCAGTTCTTC. Supplemented by reference TRBV5-6 and TRBJ2-1, the full variable domain reads DAGVTQSPTHLIKTRGQQVTLRCSPKSGHDTVSWYQQALGQGPQFIFQYYEEEERQRGNFPDRFSGHQFPNYSSELNVNALLLGDSALYLCASSFEDEQFFGPGTRLTVL.

About this clonotype: Since a much larger clone is just one base distant, this may be a read error. The rearrangement uses TRBV20-1 and TRBJ2-7, with 8 bases fitting TRBD2. Germline CDR1 DFQATT, CDR2 SNEGSKA (reference sequence). The junction had 13 bases not matched to a gene; V was cut back by 3 bases and J by 3 bases. The CDR3 is 16 residues long. CDR3 sequence: CSASERRTSKSYEQYF. DNA for the CDR3: TGCAGTGCTAGCGAGAGGAGGACTAGCAAGAGCTACGAGCAGTACTTC.

The rearrangement links TRBV11-2 to TRBJ2-1; TRBD2 is a possible D gene (6 bases). The germline V gene encodes CDR1 SGHAT and CDR2 FQNNGV. The V end was cut by 5 bases, the J end by 6 bases, with 11 bases between. This CDR3 region has 13 residues. CDR3 amino acids: CASSTGLPNEQFF. The CDR3, as DNA: TGTGCCAGCAGCACCGGACTACCCAATGAGCAGTTCTTC. Based on the CDR3 plus reference TRBV11-2 and TRBJ2-1, the full variable domain is EAGVAQSPRYKIIEKRQSVAFWCNPISGHATLYWYQQILGQGPKLLIQFQNNGVVDDSQLPKDRFSAERLKGVDSTLKIQPAKLEDSAVYLCASSTGLPNEQFFGPGTRLTVL.

In this sample, this clonotype turned up many times. The chain combines TRBV20-1 with TRBJ1-1; TRBD1 is a possible D gene (6 bases). Between the trimmed V and J ends, which lost 5 bases and 0 bases, there was a span of 19 bases. Germline V gene sequence: CDR1 DFQATT, CDR2 SNEGSKA (reference sequence). The CDR3 contains 16 residues. CDR3 region: CSARGWAGVMNTEAFF. Here the CDR3 DNA reads TGCAGTGCTCGCGGTTGGGCAGGGGTCATGAACACTGAAGCTTTCTTT.

This clonotype occurred a few times. This rearrangement joins TRBV20-1 to TRBJ1-4; D is unresolved. CDR1 is DFQATT, CDR2 SNEGSKA, per germline (reference sequence). This CDR3 is 11 amino acids long. CDR3 region: CGRGGGEKLFF. The CDR3 bases are TGCGGGCGAGGAGGAGGTGAAAAACTGTTTTTT.